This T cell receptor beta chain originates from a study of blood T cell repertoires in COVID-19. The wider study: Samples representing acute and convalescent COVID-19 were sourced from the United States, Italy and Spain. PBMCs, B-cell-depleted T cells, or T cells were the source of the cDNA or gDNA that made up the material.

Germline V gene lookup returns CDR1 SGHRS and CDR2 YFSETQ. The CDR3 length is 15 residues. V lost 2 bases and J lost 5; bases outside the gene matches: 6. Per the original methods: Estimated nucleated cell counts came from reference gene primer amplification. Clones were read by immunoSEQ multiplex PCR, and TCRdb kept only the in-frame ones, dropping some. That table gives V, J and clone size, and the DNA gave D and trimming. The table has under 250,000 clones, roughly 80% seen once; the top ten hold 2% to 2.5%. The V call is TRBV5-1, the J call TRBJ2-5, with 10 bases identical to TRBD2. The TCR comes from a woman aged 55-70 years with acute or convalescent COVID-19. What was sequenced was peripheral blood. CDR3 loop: CASSFSGGPRETQYF. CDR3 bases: TGCGCCAGCAGCTTTAGCGGGGGGCCTCGGGAGACCCAGTACTTC.